One sample yielded the 10 T cell receptor beta chains listed below, sequenced in a study of T cells in narcolepsy. Measured with immunoSEQ multiplex PCR; TCRdb has only the in-frame clones, and not every one. This table holds under 30,000 clones, roughly 74% found once. Material: CD45RA- memory CD4+ T cells from PBMCs. All receptors come from a human donor with narcolepsy.

This clone is a singleton in its sample. The chain recombines TRBV10-3 with TRBJ1-2; 11 nucleotides agree with TRBD1. CDR1 and CDR2 from the germline V gene are ENHRY and SYGVKD. V trimming: 4 bases; J trimming: 7 bases; junction bases outside the gene matches: 8. This CDR3 is 15 amino acids long. The DNA for the CDR3 is TGTGCCATCAGTGTGGTGGACAGGGGGCAGGGTGGCTACACCTTC. Its protein is CAISVVDRGQGGYTF.

This chain uses TRBV29-1 with TRBJ1-1, with D hard to call. V was trimmed by 4 bases and J by 0 bases, leaving 21 bases between them. The CDR3 is 17 residues long. Germline CDR1 is SQVTM and CDR2 is ANQGSEA. Here the CDR3 DNA reads TGCAGCGTTGTTTCCAACATAGGCAGCCTCGTGAACACTGAAGCTTTCTTT. Translated: CSVVSNIGSLVNTEAFF.

The rearrangement joins TRBV9 to TRBJ2-6; TRBD1 agrees at 9 bases. CDR3 length: 20 residues. V dropped 5 bases and J dropped 0; count of bases not matched to a gene: 15. Germline V gives CDR1 SGDLS, CDR2 YYNGEE. CDR3 sequence (DNA): TGTGCCAGCAGTGGAAGGCCGGGACAGGGAGTGTCCTCTGGGGCCAACGTCCTGACTTTC. Translating it yields CASSGRPGQGVSSGANVLTF.

The table lists this clone with a few counts. This chain links TRBV25-1 with TRBJ2-7; D not resolved. Trimming stripped 3 bases from V and 3 bases from J, with 6 bases between. CDR1 is MGHDK, CDR2 SYGVNS, per germline. CDR3 length: 12 residues. Written as DNA, the CDR3 is TGTGCCAGCAGTGATAGGTTCTACGAGCAGTACTTC. Translating it yields CASSDRFYEQYF.

The CDR3 DNA reads as TGTGCCATCAGGGAGGGACAGGGCACTGAAGCTTTCTTT. Encoded protein: CAIREGQGTEAFF. The chain uses TRBV10-3 and TRBJ1-1; 9 bases are shared with TRBD1. Germline lookup yields CDR1 ENHRY and CDR2 SYGVKD. The J segment lost 4 bases and the V segment lost 6 bases, leaving 3 bases of the junction unmatched. CDR3 length: 13 amino acids.

By sample share, this clone is medium-sized (0.01 to 0.1%). This chain uses TRBV5-1 with TRBJ1-4; D ambiguous. CDR1 SGHRS and CDR2 YFSETQ come from the germline V gene. V was shortened by 5 bases and J by 0 bases, with 11 bases between the two germline ends. The CDR3 totals 15 residues. The chain's CDR3 is CASSMDGATNEKLFF. DNA of the CDR3: TGCGCCAGCAGTATGGACGGTGCAACTAATGAAAAACTGTTTTTT. Variable domain in full (rest from reference TRBV5-1 and TRBJ1-4): KAGVTQTPRYLIKTRGQQVTLSCSPISGHRSVSWYQQTPGQGLQFLFEYFSETQRNKGNFPGRFSGRQFSNSRSEMNVSTLELGDSALYLCASSMDGATNEKLFFGSGTQLSVL.

The chain carries TRBV6-8 and TRBJ2-2; D uncertain. V was clipped by 5 bases and J by 12 bases, with 10 bases between them. The CDR3 runs 11 residues. From germline, CDR1 is MNHGY and CDR2 SAAAGT. The CDR3 loop reads CASSVGVQLFF. In DNA form, the CDR3 reads TGTGCCAGCAGTGTAGGTGTTCAGCTGTTTTTT.

This clone appeared a single time. CDR3 protein: CASSPDRGRLETQYF. CDR3 nucleotide sequence: TGTGCCAGCAGCCCGGACAGGGGGCGCTTAGAGACCCAGTACTTC. This chain uses TRBV11-3 with TRBJ2-5; 11 bases fit TRBD1. The CDR3 contains 15 residues. V was clipped by 5 bases and J by 4 bases; unmatched bases: 6. The germline V gene has CDR1 SGHNT and CDR2 YENEEA.

The rearrangement joins TRBV5-1 to TRBJ2-7; no reliable D call. The CDR3 is 15 residues long. V lost 4 bases, J lost 1 base, and 15 bases lay in between. Germline CDR1 and CDR2: SGHRS and YFSETQ. Here the CDR3 DNA reads TGCGCCAGCAGCCTTACATCGACTCCGTCCTACGAGCAGTACTTC. As protein: CASSLTSTPSYEQYF.

The J gene is TRBJ1-1, the V gene TRBV29-1, with 8 bases matching TRBD1. Unmatched junction bases numbered 8, after V lost 6 bases and J lost 8 bases. The germline V gene has CDR1 SQVTM and CDR2 ANQGSEA. The CDR3 runs to 12 residues. The CDR3 loop is CSVDRGWGEAFF. As DNA, the CDR3 is TGCAGCGTAGACAGGGGATGGGGCGAAGCTTTCTTT.